This T cell receptor beta chain came from a study of cytomegalovirus exposure and HLA in healthy donors. CDR1 and CDR2 (germline): MNHEY, SVGAGI. V was pared by 7 bases and J by 1 base, with 13 bases between. The CDR3 is 15 amino acids. PCR amplification relied on 60 Vbeta primers (plus 13 Jbeta primers). Only in-frame clones appear in the TCRdb table, and some are missing; sequencing was by immunoSEQ multiplex PCR. The repertoire consists of roughly 99,000 clones, with about 74% occurring once and the leading ten covering 16%. As to this clone: Its antigen remains unknown.

Findings and limits, study-wide: Evidence from a later analysis indicated that most CMV-associated TCR beta chains looked HLA-restricted. The Asian-associated ancestry cluster reportedly had fewer N-insertions than the approximately 700-donor mean in a later analysis.

The gene calls are TRBV6-5 and TRBJ2-2, with a weak D call TRBD2 (6 bases). Sequencing used PBMCs. This clonotype originated in a man in his sixties in good health and CMV-seropositive. CDR3 amino acids: CASKPGLWNTGELFF. The CDR3 bases are TGTGCCAGCAAACCGGGACTTTGGAACACCGGGGAGCTGTTTTTT.